This T cell receptor (beta chain) was recovered during a study of blood T cells in healthy people across ages. Study results and limitations: Using unsorted PBMCs precluded a conclusive naive versus antigen-experienced comparison.

V shed 1 base and J 0 bases; nucleotides not matched to a gene: 10. The germline gives CDR1 DFQATT, CDR2 SNEGSKA (reference sequence). CDR3 length equals 17 residues. Peripheral blood samples of roughly 10 milliliters were drawn from each donor. Every sample had a minimum of 7 million PBMCs isolated. A J-beta primer mix and a sample-barcoded 5' primer were used in a second PCR of about 7 to 12 cycles. Each CDR3 protein gets one entry after TCRdb re-called the 5' RACE reads with MiXCR. The table includes 600,000 or so distinct CDR3 sequences, less than 35% detected once. In this sample, this clonotype turned up many times. Its antigen is not known.

Sequenced input: blood. The clonotype originates from a woman at least 80 years old in good health. The chain joins TRBV20-1 to TRBJ2-5, with TRBD1 matching 8 bases. CDR3 in amino acids: CSARVPPGQAYQETQYF. CDR3 nucleotides: TGCAGTGCTAGAGTACCCCCGGGACAGGCGTACCAAGAGACCCAGTACTTC.